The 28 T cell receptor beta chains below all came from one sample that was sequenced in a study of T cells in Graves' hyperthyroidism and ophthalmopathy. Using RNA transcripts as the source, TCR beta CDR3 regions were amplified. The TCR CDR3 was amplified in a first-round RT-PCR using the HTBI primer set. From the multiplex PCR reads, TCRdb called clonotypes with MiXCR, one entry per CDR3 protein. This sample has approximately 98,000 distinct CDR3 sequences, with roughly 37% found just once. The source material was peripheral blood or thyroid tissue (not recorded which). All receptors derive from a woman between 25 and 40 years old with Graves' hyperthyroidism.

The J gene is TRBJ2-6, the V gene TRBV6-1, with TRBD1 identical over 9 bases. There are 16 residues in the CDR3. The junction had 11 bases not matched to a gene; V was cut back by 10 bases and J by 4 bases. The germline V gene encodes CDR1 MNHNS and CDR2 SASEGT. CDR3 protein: CATEQGARAGANVLTF. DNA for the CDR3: TGTGCCACTGAACAGGGGGCGCGTGCCGGGGCCAACGTCCTGACTTTC.

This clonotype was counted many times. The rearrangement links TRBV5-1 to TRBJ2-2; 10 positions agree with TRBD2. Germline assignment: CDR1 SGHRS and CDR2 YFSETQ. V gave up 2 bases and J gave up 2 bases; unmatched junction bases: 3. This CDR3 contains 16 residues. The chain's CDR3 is CASSLRLAGNTGELFF. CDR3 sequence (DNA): TGCGCCAGCAGCTTAAGACTAGCGGGTAACACCGGGGAGCTGTTTTTT.

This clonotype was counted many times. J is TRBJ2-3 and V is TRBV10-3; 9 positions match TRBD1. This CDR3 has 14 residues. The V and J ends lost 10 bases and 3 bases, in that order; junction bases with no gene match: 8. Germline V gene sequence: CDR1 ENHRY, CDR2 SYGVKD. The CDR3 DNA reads TGTGCCACCGGCTCGGGACAGGGTACAGATACGCAGTATTTT. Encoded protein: CATGSGQGTDTQYF.

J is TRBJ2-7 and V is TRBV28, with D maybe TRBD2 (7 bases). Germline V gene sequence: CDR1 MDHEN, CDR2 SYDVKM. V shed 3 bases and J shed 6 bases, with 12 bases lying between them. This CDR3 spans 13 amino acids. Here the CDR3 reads CASSLGGGLEQYF. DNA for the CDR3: TGTGCCAGCAGTTTGGGGGGGGGGCTCGAGCAGTACTTC.

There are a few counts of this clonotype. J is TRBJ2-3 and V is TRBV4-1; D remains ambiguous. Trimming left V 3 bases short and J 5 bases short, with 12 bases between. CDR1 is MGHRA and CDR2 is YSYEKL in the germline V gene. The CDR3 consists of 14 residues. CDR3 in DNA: TGCGCCAGCAGCCATCTTCTTAAAGGAGATACGCAGTATTTT. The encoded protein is CASSHLLKGDTQYF.

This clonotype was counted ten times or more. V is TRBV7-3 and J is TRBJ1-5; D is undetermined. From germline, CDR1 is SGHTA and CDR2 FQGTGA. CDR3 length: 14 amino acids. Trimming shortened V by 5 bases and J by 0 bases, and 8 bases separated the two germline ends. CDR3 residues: CASSVRGSNQPQHF. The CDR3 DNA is TGTGCCAGCAGCGTAAGAGGTAGCAATCAGCCCCAGCATTTT.

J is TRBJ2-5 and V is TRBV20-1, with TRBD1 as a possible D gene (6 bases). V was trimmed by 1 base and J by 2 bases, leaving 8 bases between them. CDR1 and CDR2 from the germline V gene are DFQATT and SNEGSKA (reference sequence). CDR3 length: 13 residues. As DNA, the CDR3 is TGCAGTGCTAGAGGCCAGGGGCAAGAGACCCAGTACTTC. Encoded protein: CSARGQGQETQYF.

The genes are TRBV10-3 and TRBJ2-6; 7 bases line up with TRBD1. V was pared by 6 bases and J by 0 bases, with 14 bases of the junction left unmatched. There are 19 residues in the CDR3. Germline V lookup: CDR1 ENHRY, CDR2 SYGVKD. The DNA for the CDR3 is TGTGCCATCAGACTTCGATTAAGGGGGCCGAGCTCTGGGGCCAACGTCCTGACTTTC. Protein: CAIRLRLRGPSSGANVLTF.

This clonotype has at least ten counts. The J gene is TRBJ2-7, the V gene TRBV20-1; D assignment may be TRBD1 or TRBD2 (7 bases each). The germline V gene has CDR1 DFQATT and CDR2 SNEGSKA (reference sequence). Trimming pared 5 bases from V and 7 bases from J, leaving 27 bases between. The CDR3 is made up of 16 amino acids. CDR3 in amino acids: CSAGRGDRPPLGEQYF. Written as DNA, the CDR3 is TGCAGTGCTGGGAGGGGGGACAGACCCCCCCTTGGAGAGCAGTACTTC.

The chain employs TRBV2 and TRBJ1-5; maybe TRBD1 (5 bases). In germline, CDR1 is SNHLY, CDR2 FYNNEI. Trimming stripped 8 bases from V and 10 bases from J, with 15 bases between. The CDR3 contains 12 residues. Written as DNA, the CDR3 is TGTGCCAGCTCACGCCCGGGGGACCCCCAGCATTTT. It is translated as CASSRPGDPQHF.

The chain's CDR3 is CSATRQGRDGYTF. CDR3 DNA: TGCAGTGCAACTAGACAGGGGCGAGATGGCTACACCTTC. This chain connects TRBV20-1 to TRBJ1-2; 8 bases line up with TRBD1. Germline V CDR1 and CDR2: DFQATT, SNEGSKA (reference sequence). The CDR3 has 13 amino acids. V lost 6 bases, J lost 6 bases, and 9 bases stayed unmatched.

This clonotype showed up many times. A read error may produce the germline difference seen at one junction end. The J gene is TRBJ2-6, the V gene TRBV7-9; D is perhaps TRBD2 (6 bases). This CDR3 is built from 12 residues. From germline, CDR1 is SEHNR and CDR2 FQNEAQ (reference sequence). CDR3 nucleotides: TGTGCCAGCAGCCCGGGGGACAACGTCCTGACTTTC. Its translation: CASSPGDNVLTF. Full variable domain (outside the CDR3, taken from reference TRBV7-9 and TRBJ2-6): DTGVSQNPRHKITKRGQNVTFRCDPISEHNRLYWYRQTLGQGPEFLTYFQNEAQLEKSRLLSDRFSAERPKGSFSTLEIQRTEQGDSAMYLCASSPGDNVLTFGAGSRLTVL.

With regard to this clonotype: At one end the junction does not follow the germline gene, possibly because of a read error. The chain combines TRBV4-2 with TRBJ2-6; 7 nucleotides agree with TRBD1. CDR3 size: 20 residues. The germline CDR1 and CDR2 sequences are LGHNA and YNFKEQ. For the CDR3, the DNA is TGTGCCAGCAGCCAAAGGGGGCCGGGACGCCCTAACTCTGGGGCCAACATCCTGACTTTC. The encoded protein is CASSQRGPGRPNSGANILTF.

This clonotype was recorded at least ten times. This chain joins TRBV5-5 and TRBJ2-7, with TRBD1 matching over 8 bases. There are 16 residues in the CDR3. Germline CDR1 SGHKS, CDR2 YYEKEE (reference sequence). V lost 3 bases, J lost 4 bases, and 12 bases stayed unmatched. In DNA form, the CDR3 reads TGTGCCAGCAGCTACCGTTCAGGGGGCGTTGGGTACGAGCAGTACTTC. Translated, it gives CASSYRSGGVGYEQYF.

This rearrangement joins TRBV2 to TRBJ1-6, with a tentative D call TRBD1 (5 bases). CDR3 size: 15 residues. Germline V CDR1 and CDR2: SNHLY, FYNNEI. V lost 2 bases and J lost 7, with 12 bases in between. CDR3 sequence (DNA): TGTGCCAGCAGTGAACAGGGAAGGTCCAATTCACCCCTCCACTTT. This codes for CASSEQGRSNSPLHF.

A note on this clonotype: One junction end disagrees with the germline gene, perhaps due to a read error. The DNA of the CDR3 is TGTGCCAGCAGTAACAGTACAGATACGCAGAATTTT. It codes for CASSNSTDTQNF. V gene TRBV2 combines with J gene TRBJ2-3; D unclear. CDR3 length: 12 amino acids. The germline V gene encodes CDR1 SNHLY and CDR2 FYNNEI.

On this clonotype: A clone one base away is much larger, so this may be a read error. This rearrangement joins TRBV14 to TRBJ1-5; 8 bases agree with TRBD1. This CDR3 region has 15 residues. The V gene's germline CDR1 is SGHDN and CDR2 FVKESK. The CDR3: CASSTGQVSNQLQHF. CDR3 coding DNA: TGTGCCAGCAGTACGGGACAGGTTAGCAATCAGCTCCAGCATTTT.

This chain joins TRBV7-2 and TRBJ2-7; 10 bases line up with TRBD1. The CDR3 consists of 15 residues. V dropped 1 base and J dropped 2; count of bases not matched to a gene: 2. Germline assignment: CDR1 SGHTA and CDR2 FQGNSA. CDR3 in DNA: TGTGCCAGCAGCTTAGGGACAGGGGGGGCCTACGAGCAGTACTTC. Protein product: CASSLGTGGAYEQYF.

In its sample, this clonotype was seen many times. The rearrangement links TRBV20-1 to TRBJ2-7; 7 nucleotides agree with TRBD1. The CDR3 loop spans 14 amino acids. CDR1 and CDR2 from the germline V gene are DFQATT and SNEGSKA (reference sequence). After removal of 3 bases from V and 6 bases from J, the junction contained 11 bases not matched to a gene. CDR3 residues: CSARRTGSLGEQYF. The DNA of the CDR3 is TGCAGTGCTAGGCGGACAGGAAGTTTGGGCGAGCAGTACTTC.

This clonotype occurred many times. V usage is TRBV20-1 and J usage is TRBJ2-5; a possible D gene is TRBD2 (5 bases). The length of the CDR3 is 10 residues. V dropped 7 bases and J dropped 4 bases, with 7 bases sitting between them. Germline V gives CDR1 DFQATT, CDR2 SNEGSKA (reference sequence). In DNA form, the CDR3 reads TGCAGTGAAGGACTAGAGACCCAGTACTTC. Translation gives CSEGLETQYF.

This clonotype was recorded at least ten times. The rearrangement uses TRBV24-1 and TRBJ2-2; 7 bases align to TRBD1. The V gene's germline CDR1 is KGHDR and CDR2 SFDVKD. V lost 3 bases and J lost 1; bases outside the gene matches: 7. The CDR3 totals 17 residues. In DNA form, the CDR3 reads TGTGCCACCAGTGATCCCACAGGGGACCGGAACACCGGGGAGCTGTTTTTT. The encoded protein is CATSDPTGDRNTGELFF.

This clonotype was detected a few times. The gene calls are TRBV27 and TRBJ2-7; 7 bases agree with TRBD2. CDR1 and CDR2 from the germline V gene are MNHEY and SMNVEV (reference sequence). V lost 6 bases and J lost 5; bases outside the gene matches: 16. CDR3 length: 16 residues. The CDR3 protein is CASSPGGSGTPHEQYF. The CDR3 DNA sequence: TGTGCCAGCAGCCCTGGGGGGAGCGGGACTCCCCACGAGCAGTACTTC.

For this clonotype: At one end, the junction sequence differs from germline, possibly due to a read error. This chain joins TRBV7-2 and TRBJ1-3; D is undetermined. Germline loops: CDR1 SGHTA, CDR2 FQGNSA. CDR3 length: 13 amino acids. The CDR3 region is CASSLMTGDTIYF. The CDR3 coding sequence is TGTGCCAGCAGCTTAATGACTGGAGACACCATATATTTC.

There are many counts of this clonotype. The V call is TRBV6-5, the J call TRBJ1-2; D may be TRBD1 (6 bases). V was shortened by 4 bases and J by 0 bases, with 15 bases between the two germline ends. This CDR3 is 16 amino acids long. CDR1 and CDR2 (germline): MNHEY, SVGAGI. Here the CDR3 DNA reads TGTGCCAGCAGTTGGACCTCGACAGGATCTAACTATGGCTACACCTTC. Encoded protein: CASSWTSTGSNYGYTF.

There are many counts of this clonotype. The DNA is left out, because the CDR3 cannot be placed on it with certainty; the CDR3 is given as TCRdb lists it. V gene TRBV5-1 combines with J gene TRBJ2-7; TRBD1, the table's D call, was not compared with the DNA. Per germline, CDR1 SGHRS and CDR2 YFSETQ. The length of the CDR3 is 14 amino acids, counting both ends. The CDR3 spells CASTSVAGSYEQYF.

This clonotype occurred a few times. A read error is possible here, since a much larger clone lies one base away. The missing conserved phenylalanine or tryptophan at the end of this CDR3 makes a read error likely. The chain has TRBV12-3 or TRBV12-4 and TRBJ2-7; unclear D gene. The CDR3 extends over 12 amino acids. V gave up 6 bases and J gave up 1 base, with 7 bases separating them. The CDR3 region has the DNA TGTGCCAGCAGCCTAACTTCCTACGAGCAGTACTCC. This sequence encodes CASSLTSYEQYS.

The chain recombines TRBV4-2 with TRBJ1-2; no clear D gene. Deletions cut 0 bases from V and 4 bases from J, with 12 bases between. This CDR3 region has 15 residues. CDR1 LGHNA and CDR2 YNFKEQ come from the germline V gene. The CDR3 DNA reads TGTGCCAGCAGCCAAGATGTGGCGGGATTCTATGGCTACACCTTC. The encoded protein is CASSQDVAGFYGYTF.

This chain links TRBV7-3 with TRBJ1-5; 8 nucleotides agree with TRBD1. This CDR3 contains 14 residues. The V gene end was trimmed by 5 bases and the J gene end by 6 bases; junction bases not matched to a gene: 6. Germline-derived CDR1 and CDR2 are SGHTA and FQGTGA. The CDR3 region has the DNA TGTGCCAGCAGCCACGGACAGGGAGGTCAGCCCCAGCATTTT. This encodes CASSHGQGGQPQHF.